A selection of T cell receptor beta chains follows, all from one sample in a study of beta chain features in type 1 diabetes. TCRdb's copy holds only in-frame clones and misses some; the assay was immunoSEQ multiplex PCR. The sample records roughly 140,000 clones, around 50% being singletons. Sequencing used Tregs from blood. These TCRs come from a man aged 18 to 29 in good health. CDR3s include the opening cysteine and the closing phenylalanine or tryptophan. D genes are given only for firm matches. Only some rows state a clone size, as once, few, many or a class for expanded clones.

abundance,v_gene,d_gene,j_gene,CDR3aa,CDR3nt
many,TRBV15,NA,TRBJ1-4,CATSRVNEKLFF,TGTGCCACCAGCAGAGTAAATGAAAAACTGTTTTTT
many,TRBV21-1,NA,TRBJ2-1,CASSRSNREKGQFF,TGTGCCAGCAGCAGGTCTAACAGGGAGAAAGGGCAGTTCTTC
NA,TRBV6-1,NA,TRBJ1-1,CAGATAGGNTEAFF,TGTGCCGGAGCGACGGCCGGGGGGAACACTGAAGCTTTCTTT
NA,TRBV5-1,TRBD1,TRBJ1-1,CASSLAGRGRNVPEAFF,TGCGCCAGCAGCTTGGCCGGGAGGGGGCGAAATGTCCCTGAAGCTTTCTTT
NA,TRBV5-1,NA,TRBJ1-5,CASRLGSNQPQHF,TGCGCCAGCAGACTCGGTAGCAATCAGCCCCAGCATTTT
NA,TRBV12-5,TRBD1,TRBJ2-5,CASGTKDRAGETQYF,TGTGCTAGTGGTACGAAGGACAGGGCCGGGGAGACCCAGTACTTC
NA,TRBV11-3,NA,TRBJ2-1,CASSSSYRDEQFF,TGTGCCAGCAGCTCAAGTTACAGAGATGAGCAGTTCTTC
NA,TRBV29-1,TRBD1,TRBJ2-7,CSVWTGTYGQYF,TGCAGCGTTTGGACAGGGACCTACGGGCAGTACTTC
NA,TRBV2,TRBD1,TRBJ2-7,CASSESGRGRNEQYF,TGTGCCAGCAGTGAATCAGGCAGGGGGCGCAACGAGCAGTACTTC
few,TRBV7-2,NA,TRBJ1-2,CASSSSLPGYTF,TGTGCCAGCAGCTCCTCTCTTCCGGGCTACACCTTC
NA,TRBV6-1,NA,TRBJ1-1,CASSRSSSTEAFF,TGTGCCAGCAGTCGGTCGAGCTCCACTGAAGCTTTCTTT
NA,TRBV29-1,NA,TRBJ1-1,CSAAGHTEAFF,TGCAGCGCCGCAGGCCACACTGAAGCTTTCTTT
NA,TRBV19,TRBD1,TRBJ2-5,CASSKRQGVWETQYF,TGTGCCAGTAGTAAGCGACAGGGGGTTTGGGAGACCCAGTACTTC
NA,TRBV2,TRBD2,TRBJ2-3,CASRIGLADTQYF,TGTGCCAGCAGAATTGGACTAGCAGATACGCAGTATTTT
NA,TRBV18,NA,TRBJ2-7,CASSPASGDEQYF,TGTGCCAGCTCCCCTGCGTCAGGGGACGAGCAGTACTTC
few,TRBV28,NA,TRBJ1-2,CATATEEGYTF,TGTGCCACCGCGACAGAGGAGGGCTACACCTTC
NA,TRBV29-1,NA,TRBJ2-7,CSVGGVTYEQYF,TGCAGCGTGGGAGGTGTTACCTACGAGCAGTACTTC
few,TRBV5-1,TRBD2,TRBJ2-1,CASSPGTSGYNEQFF,TGCGCCAGCAGCCCTGGGACTAGCGGTTACAATGAGCAGTTCTTC
NA,TRBV5-1,TRBD1,TRBJ1-4,CASAGQENEKLFF,TGCGCCAGCGCAGGACAGGAAAATGAAAAACTGTTTTTT
NA,TRBV2,TRBD2,TRBJ2-5,CASSEFEAGGWETQYF,TGTGCCAGCAGTGAATTTGAAGCGGGAGGATGGGAGACCCAGTACTTC
few,TRBV7-8,NA,TRBJ1-5,CASSPRGQGRDQPQHF,TGTGCCAGCAGCCCGCGAGGCCAGGGCAGGGATCAGCCCCAGCATTTT
NA,TRBV28,TRBD1,TRBJ1-5,CASRTPGTADNQPQHF,TGTGCCAGCAGGACCCCCGGGACAGCCGACAATCAGCCCCAGCATTTT
few,TRBV7-9,NA,TRBJ2-1,CASSLTRSSSYNEQFF,TGTGCCAGCAGCTTAACCCGCTCTAGCTCCTACAATGAGCAGTTCTTC
NA,TRBV7-2,NA,TRBJ2-7,CASSLGQGGFYEQYF,TGTGCCAGCAGCTTAGGCCAGGGGGGATTCTACGAGCAGTACTTC
NA,TRBV7-9,TRBD2,TRBJ2-7,CASNSLGRESSYEQYF,TGTGCCAGCAACTCCTTGGGGCGGGAGTCCTCCTACGAGCAGTACTTC
NA,TRBV10-3,TRBD1,TRBJ2-7,CATSSMAGQGSSYEQYF,TGTGCCACCTCGTCGATGGCTGGACAGGGGAGCTCCTACGAGCAGTACTTC
NA,TRBV7-2,TRBD1,TRBJ1-1,CASSLAGQGNTEAFF,TGTGCCAGCAGCTTAGCGGGACAGGGGAACACTGAAGCTTTCTTT
NA,TRBV30,NA,TRBJ2-2,CASWVRGGTGELFF,TGTGCCTCCTGGGTAAGGGGCGGAACCGGGGAGCTGTTTTTT
NA,TRBV5-6,TRBD2,TRBJ2-7,CASSRGLAYSRF,TGTGCCAGCAGCCGGGGACTAGCGTACTCTCGTTTC
few,TRBV5-5,NA,TRBJ2-7,CASSLAGRLPYEQYF,TGTGCCAGCAGCTTGGCCGGCAGGCTGCCCTACGAGCAGTACTTC
few,TRBV10-3,TRBD1,TRBJ1-2,CAIPGQGFGYTF,TGTGCCATACCGGGACAGGGCTTTGGCTACACCTTC
NA,TRBV7-3,TRBD2,TRBJ2-7,CASSSGGVANAYEQYF,TGTGCCAGCAGCTCCGGGGGGGTAGCGAACGCCTACGAGCAGTACTTC
NA,TRBV10-3,NA,TRBJ1-1,CAIGDRMNTEAFF,TGTGCCATCGGTGACAGAATGAACACTGAAGCTTTCTTT
NA,TRBV30,NA,TRBJ2-3,CAWSVTGSEVDTQYF,TGTGCCTGGAGTGTTACAGGGAGTGAAGTAGATACGCAGTATTTT
NA,TRBV10-3,NA,TRBJ2-1,CAINDGVKGNEQFF,TGTGCCATCAACGACGGGGTGAAAGGGAATGAGCAGTTCTTC
few,TRBV6-1,TRBD1,TRBJ2-1,CASSELGQDYNEQFF,TGTGCCAGCAGTGAATTGGGACAGGACTACAATGAGCAGTTCTTC
NA,TRBV5-1,TRBD2,TRBJ2-1,CASSLASGQFF,TGCGCCAGCAGCTTGGCTAGCGGACAGTTCTTC
NA,TRBV18,NA,TRBJ1-6,CASSSWVTPGRDSPLHF,TGTGCCAGCTCATCTTGGGTGACTCCCGGCAGGGATTCACCCCTCCACTTT
NA,TRBV28,NA,TRBJ1-2,CASSSPLGGGILGYTF,TGTGCCAGCAGTTCACCCCTAGGTGGAGGGATTCTTGGCTACACCTTC
NA,TRBV19,TRBD1,TRBJ2-3,CASSDRGSDTQYF,TGTGCCAGTAGCGACAGGGGGTCAGATACGCAGTATTTT
NA,TRBV6-1,TRBD1,TRBJ2-5,CASTWDREEAQYF,TGTGCCAGCACCTGGGACAGGGAAGAGGCCCAGTACTTC
few,TRBV6-6,NA,TRBJ1-1,CASSYAAGTEAFF,TGTGCCAGCAGTTACGCAGCGGGAACTGAAGCTTTCTTT
few,TRBV7-2,TRBD2,TRBJ2-4,CASSWRQGLPNIQYF,TGTGCCAGCAGCTGGCGCCAGGGACTACCCAACATTCAGTACTTC
NA,TRBV28,NA,TRBJ2-3,CASSLGGNTDTQYF,TGTGCCAGCAGTTTAGGGGGGAACACAGATACGCAGTATTTT
NA,TRBV7-2,NA,TRBJ2-2,CASSRTANTGELFF,TGTGCCAGCAGTCGGACAGCCAACACCGGGGAGCTGTTTTTT
few,TRBV5-1,TRBD1,TRBJ1-1,CASSFTGGNTEAFF,TGCGCCAGCAGCTTCACAGGGGGGAACACTGAAGCTTTCTTT
NA,TRBV7-6,NA,TRBJ2-5,CASSLTEQETQYF,TGTGCCAGCAGCTTGACAGAACAAGAGACCCAGTACTTC
NA,TRBV10-3,NA,TRBJ2-3,CAISFGSGGDTQYF,TGTGCCATCAGTTTCGGGAGCGGTGGAGATACGCAGTATTTT
few,TRBV28,TRBD1,TRBJ1-4,CASSPNTGTGTNEKLFF,TGTGCCAGCAGCCCTAATACCGGGACAGGAACTAATGAAAAACTGTTTTTT